Listed below are T cell receptor beta chains from one sample, sequenced in a study of cytomegalovirus exposure and HLA in healthy donors. Using immunoSEQ multiplex PCR, the repertoire was profiled, and TCRdb retains in-frame clones only, with some absent. The table lists under 150,000 clones, roughly 74% of them singletons. The sample comprised PBMCs. These receptors all stem from a woman between 40 and 55 years old in good health and CMV-seropositive. Each CDR3 is given with its conserved first and last residue. The D gene is left open where the match is weak. Clone size, where shown, is once, few, many, or a class for clones that have expanded.

>TRBD1|TRBJ2-7|-|TRBV11-3
TGTGCCAGCAGCTTACCCCCCCGCCGGGACAGGAACTCCTACGAGCAGTACTTC
CASSLPPRRDRNSYEQYF
>-|TRBJ2-1|-|TRBV5-5
TGTGCCAGCAGCTTGGCCGGTACAGCGCGAGGGGGTAGTGAGCAGTTCTTC
CASSLAGTARGGSEQFF
>-|TRBJ2-7|-|TRBV6-5
TGTGCCAGCGCTAGAATCGGTCCTTCTCGGTACTTC
CASARIGPSRYF
>TRBD2|TRBJ2-4|-|TRBV5-1
TGCGCCAGCAGCTATTCAATATCCGGGACTAGCGGGAGGTGGGCCAAAAACATTCAGTACTTC
CASSYSISGTSGRWAKNIQYF
>TRBD2|TRBJ2-3|once|TRBV28
TGTGCCAGCAGTTTAAGGAGCGGGAGTAGCGCAGATACGCAGTATTTT
CASSLRSGSSADTQYF
>TRBD1|TRBJ2-7|few|TRBV11-3
TGTGCCAGCAGCTTAACAGGGGGCTACGAGCAGTACTTC
CASSLTGGYEQYF
>TRBD2|TRBJ2-1|-|TRBV18
TGTGCCAGCTCACGACTTAAACTAGCGGATGAGCAGTTCTTC
CASSRLKLADEQFF
>-|TRBJ2-3|-|TRBV4-2
TGTGCCAGCAGCCCCGCCCAGGGTCCGGAAACGCAGTATTTT
CASSPAQGPETQYF
>TRBD2|TRBJ2-1|-|TRBV2
TGTGCCAGCAGTGAATGGAGACTAGCGGGAGGAGTCGATGAGCAGTTCTTC
CASSEWRLAGGVDEQFF
>-|TRBJ2-1|-|TRBV5-1
TGCGCCAGCAGCTTGATGTCGGGAGACCACAATGAGCAGTTCTTC
CASSLMSGDHNEQFF
>-|TRBJ1-1|-|TRBV10-1
TGCGCCAGCAGTGAGTCGCCAACATCTACTGAAGCTTTCTTT
CASSESPTSTEAFF
>-|TRBJ2-2|-|TRBV29-1
TGCAGCGTTCCTTCCAGGGAACGAAGCGGGGAGCTGTTTTTT
CSVPSRERSGELFF
>TRBD1|TRBJ1-2|-|TRBV19
TGTGCCAGTAGCCCGGGACAGTACTATGGCTACACCTTC
CASSPGQYYGYTF
>-|TRBJ2-5|-|TRBV7-2
TGTGCCAGCAGCTTATTGTCGGGGGAACAAGAGACCCAGTACTTC
CASSLLSGEQETQYF
>TRBD2|TRBJ2-5|-|TRBV5-1
TGCGCCAGCAGCTACGGACTAGCGGGAGCCCAAGAGACCCAGTACTTC
CASSYGLAGAQETQYF
>TRBD1|TRBJ2-1|once|TRBV6-1
TGTGCCAGCAGCGACAGGGTTACCTACAATGAGCAGTTCTTC
CASSDRVTYNEQFF
>TRBD2|TRBJ2-3|-|TRBV5-6
TGTGCCAGCAGCTGGGGGACTAGCGGGTCCAGGAGCACAGATACGCAGTATTTT
CASSWGTSGSRSTDTQYF
>-|TRBJ2-5|-|TRBV29-1
TGCAGCGCTTCTACAGGGTCAGAGACCCAGTACTTC
CSASTGSETQYF
>-|TRBJ2-5|once|TRBV9
TGTGCCAGCAGCGTAGGAGAACTAGACCAAGAGACCCAGTACTTC
CASSVGELDQETQYF
>TRBD2|TRBJ2-7|once|TRBV6-4
TGTGCCAGCAACTCGACTAGCGGGAGGGCCTGGACCTGCTACGAGCAGTACTTC
CASNSTSGRAWTCYEQYF
>TRBD1|TRBJ2-1|-|TRBV5-6
TGTGCCAGCAGCTTGACGACAGGGTGGGACGATGAGCAGTTCTTC
CASSLTTGWDDEQFF
>TRBD1|TRBJ1-1|-|TRBV6-5
TGTGCCAGCAGCTCGACAGGGGGACTGAACACTGAAGCTTTCTTT
CASSSTGGLNTEAFF
>TRBD2|TRBJ2-1|-|TRBV13
TGTGCCAGCAGATCTATTACCGGGACTAGCGGGAAGGGTGAGCAGTTCTTC
CASRSITGTSGKGEQFF
>TRBD1|TRBJ2-7|-|TRBV7-8
TGTGCCAGCAGCGTCCGGGACAGGGGCCGGAGAGCGTACTACGAGCAGTACTTC
CASSVRDRGRRAYYEQYF
>-|TRBJ2-1|-|TRBV6-1
TGTGCCACTACGTTAATATACAATGAGCAGTTCTTC
CATTLIYNEQFF
>-|TRBJ2-1|-|TRBV9
TGTGCCAGCAGCGTGGGAGGTAGCGGAGGGTCCTACAATGAGCAGTTCTTC
CASSVGGSGGSYNEQFF
>TRBD1|TRBJ2-4|-|TRBV5-6
TGTGCCAGCAGCCCCTGGACAGGGGAAAACATTCAGTACTTC
CASSPWTGENIQYF
>TRBD1|TRBJ1-3|-|TRBV18
TGTGCCAGCTCACCATCCCGACAGGGGGCTTTCTCTGGAAACACCATATATTTT
CASSPSRQGAFSGNTIYF
>-|TRBJ1-1|-|TRBV27
TGTGCCAGCAGAGTAACAGGGCGGACTGAAGCTTTCTTT
CASRVTGRTEAFF
>TRBD1|TRBJ2-3|-|TRBV18
TGTGCCAGCTCACCCCCGACAGGGGGCTTGACAGATACGCAGTATTTT
CASSPPTGGLTDTQYF
>TRBD1|TRBJ2-1|-|TRBV27
TGTGCCAGCACCCTACTGGGACAGGGGAATGAGCAGTTCTTC
CASTLLGQGNEQFF
>TRBD1|TRBJ2-7|-|TRBV27
TGTGCCAGTAGTAACTCCGGGACAGGGTGGCCCGAGCAGTACTTC
CASSNSGTGWPEQYF
>-|TRBJ2-7|-|TRBV30
TGTGCCTGGGGAGGCCCTCGGTACGAGCAGTACTTC
CAWGGPRYEQYF
>-|TRBJ2-7|-|TRBV25-1
TGTGCCAGCAGTGAATATGGCGGGCCCTCCTACGAGCAGTACTTC
CASSEYGGPSYEQYF
>-|TRBJ2-3|-|TRBV5-1
TGCGCCAGCAGCTCCGACAGAGAAACAGATACGCAGTATTTT
CASSSDRETDTQYF
>TRBD1|TRBJ1-2|-|TRBV7-9
TGTGCCAGCAGCTCCGACAGGGTCTATGGCTACACCTTC
CASSSDRVYGYTF
>-|TRBJ1-3|-|TRBV28
TGTGCCAGCAGCCGAGACAGGAGGCCTGGAAACACCATATATTTT
CASSRDRRPGNTIYF
>-|TRBJ1-4|-|TRBV7-9
TGTTCCAGCAGCTTATCAGGGAGGGAAAAACTGTTTTTT
CSSSLSGREKLFF
>TRBD2|TRBJ2-2|-|TRBV18
TGTGCCAGCTCATCGGGACTAGCAGGAACCGGGGAGCTGTTTTTT
CASSSGLAGTGELFF
>TRBD2|TRBJ2-1|-|TRBV5-1
TGCGCCAGCAGCTTGGGCCTAGCGGGAGGATACAGGGGCTACAATGAGCAGTTCTTC
CASSLGLAGGYRGYNEQFF
>-|TRBJ2-5|few|TRBV4-1
TGCGCCAGCAGCCAAGCTAATGCGGAGACCCAGTACTTC
CASSQANAETQYF
>TRBD2|TRBJ2-1|-|TRBV19
TGTGCAACGGGAGGGCGGGAGCGTTACAATGAGCAGTTCTTC
CATGGRERYNEQFF
>TRBD1|TRBJ2-7|-|TRBV10-3
TGTGCCACCAAGGGGTTTCATACAGGGGTTAAAGAGCAGTACTTC
CATKGFHTGVKEQYF
>-|TRBJ2-7|-|TRBV6-5
TGTGCCAGCAGTTCCGCGGGACAGAGCTACGAGCAGTACTTC
CASSSAGQSYEQYF
>-|TRBJ2-7|-|TRBV18
TGTGCCAGCTCACCAAAATACGGGCAGGGGATTTACGAGCAGTACTTC
CASSPKYGQGIYEQYF
>-|TRBJ2-7|-|TRBV6-5
TGTGCCAGCAGGGAGACGGGGTCCTACGAGCAGTACTTC
CASRETGSYEQYF
>TRBD1|TRBJ1-1|-|TRBV18
TGTGCCAGCTGCCCCGGGACAGGGGCGATGGGGACTGAAGCTTTCTTT
CASCPGTGAMGTEAFF
>TRBD1|TRBJ1-2|-|TRBV11-2
TGTGCCAGCAGCCTGTCACGGGACAGCTCGTATGGCTACACCTTC
CASSLSRDSSYGYTF
>TRBD2|TRBJ2-2|few|TRBV30
TGTGCCTGGAATACGGGAGGAACCGGGGAGCTGTTTTTT
CAWNTGGTGELFF
>-|TRBJ2-7|-|TRBV7-2
TGTGCCAGCAGCTTAGTTCCCAACGAGCAGTACTTC
CASSLVPNEQYF
>-|TRBJ2-5|few|TRBV6-1
TGTGCCAGCAGTACGCGGCCGCAAGAGACCCAGTACTTC
CASSTRPQETQYF
>-|TRBJ1-5|-|TRBV6-6
TGTGCCAGCAGTTTCTCTAATAGCAATCAGCCCCAGCATTTT
CASSFSNSNQPQHF
>TRBD1|TRBJ1-2|-|TRBV7-3
TGTGCCAGCAGCTTAACGGGACAGGGCGGCTATGGCTACACCTTC
CASSLTGQGGYGYTF
>-|TRBJ1-1|-|TRBV11-2
TGTGCCAGCAGCTTAGAACAGGGTTTGACTGAAGCTTTCTTT
CASSLEQGLTEAFF
>-|TRBJ2-3|-|TRBV11-2
TGTGCCAGCAGCGGTGTCGGAAGAGGGAATTGGGATACGCAGTATTTT
CASSGVGRGNWDTQYF
>TRBD2|TRBJ2-3|-|TRBV7-9
TGTTCCAGCAGCCGACTAGCGGGAGTGGGAGATACGCAGTATTTT
CSSSRLAGVGDTQYF
>TRBD1|TRBJ2-5|-|TRBV5-1
TGCGCCAGCAGCACAACAGGGGGCTTATCGCAAGAGACCCAGTACTTC
CASSTTGGLSQETQYF
>-|TRBJ2-7|-|TRBV7-9
TGTTCCAGCAGCCTCACATACGAGCAGTACTTC
CSSSLTYEQYF
>TRBD2|TRBJ2-1|-|TRBV7-9
TGTGCCAGCAGCTTGACTAGCGGACCCTACAATGAGCAGTTCTTC
CASSLTSGPYNEQFF